Below, one T cell receptor beta chain is given with its context. Its antigen remains unidentified. No per-base quality is available; no much larger clone lies one base away. In the same sample, other DNA sequences code for this CDR3. This sample's time point label indicates: baseline before first vaccination. Vaccinee samples were obtained from the UK trials COV001 and COV002, which included a single-blind randomized controlled phase 2/3 trial of AZD1222 (ChAdOx1 nCoV-19) in healthy adults. For TCRbeta chain sequencing, PBMC samples were collected from trial participants at day 0 and at day 28 after the second dose. CDR1 and CDR2, per the germline V gene, are SGHTA and FQGNSA. Clipping removes 1 base from V and 6 bases from J, with 0 as the unmatched junction base count. Including cysteine and phenylalanine, the CDR3 has 14 amino acids. Just the 42-base CDR3 DNA is kept, in frame starting at base 1.

This sample was taken from a study of T cell responses to AZD1222 COVID-19 vaccine (dated by TCRdb to the early 2020s). Regarding the complete study: AZD1222 recipients given second doses at about 4 weeks or at about 12 weeks were pooled, since spike-specific TCR depth and breadth were not found to differ between the two schedules. TCR sequencing covered 233 trial participants: 200 to 220 given two doses of AZD1222 and 26 given two doses of MenACWY control vaccine. Trial participants were enrolled by age into subgroups of 18-55, 56-69 and 70-plus years, and roughly 150, 30 and 60 TCR-sequenced participants, respectively, were included in these subgroups.

The CDR3 regions of human TCRbeta chains were analyzed by immunosequencing. The published analysis was carried out like this. TCRs in the repertoires were matched against a reference library of SARS-CoV-2-specific TCRs that had been generated with the MIRA antigen-specificity platform. Breadth was defined as the fraction of unique TCRs that were SARS-CoV-2-associated. Depth was defined as the fraction of total T cells that were SARS-CoV-2-associated. Each spike-specific TCR was assigned to its reactive spike region and to a CD4 or CD8 class using the MIRA data. Log10-transformed breadth and depth values were compared by one-way ANOVA with Sidak's multiple comparisons tests. Imported from immuneACCESS, the table was reduced by TCRdb to in-frame sequences with V and J called. These copies leave out some clones; in studies compared against another copy, an unresolved V gene accounts for under half, and the cause of the remainder is not known. The DNA was the basis for D and trimming; V, J and clone size are from that table. The sample table contains about 110,000 clones; only one count was recorded for around 90% of them. The ten largest account for roughly 5.3% of the sample.

The paper's findings and limits, for the study overall: Participants were mostly white British, with more females than males. The authors suggested clonal diversity may have been underestimated. Spike-specific TCR breadth and depth rose significantly after two AZD1222 doses compared with day 0 and with MenACWY recipients. Conclusions about previously exposed vaccinees are limited because only five to seven AZD1222 recipients were SARS-CoV-2 seropositive at baseline. The whole spike protein was spanned by vaccine-associated CD4 TCRs, and dominant responses were seen in regions 160-218 and 743-854. The 56-69-year group was small, and its depth increase did not reach significance, likely because of low power. Because no samples from the day 14 peak response were available, repertoires could be characterized only after the peak T cell response. Reportedly, almost half of the unique spike-specific TCRs recognized epitopes lying outside the regions that are mutated in the B.1.351 and B.1.1.7 variants.

The chain links TRBV7-2 with TRBJ2-7; TRBD2 fits 13 bases in the junction. Sequencing used peripheral blood, obtained on day 0 of AZD1222 vaccination. This clonotype was sampled from an adult in good health. CDR3 loop: CASSLGLAGGEQYF. The DNA sequence reads TGTGCCAGCAGCTTAGGACTAGCGGGAGGCGAGCAGTACTTC. Joined to the reference TRBV7-2 and TRBJ2-7 proteins, this CDR3 gives the full variable domain: GAGVSQSPSNKVTEKGKDVELRCDPISGHTALYWYRQSLGQGLEFLIYFQGNSAPDKSGLPSDRFSAERTGGSVSTLTIQRTQQEDSAVYLCASSLGLAGGEQYFGPGTRLTVT.